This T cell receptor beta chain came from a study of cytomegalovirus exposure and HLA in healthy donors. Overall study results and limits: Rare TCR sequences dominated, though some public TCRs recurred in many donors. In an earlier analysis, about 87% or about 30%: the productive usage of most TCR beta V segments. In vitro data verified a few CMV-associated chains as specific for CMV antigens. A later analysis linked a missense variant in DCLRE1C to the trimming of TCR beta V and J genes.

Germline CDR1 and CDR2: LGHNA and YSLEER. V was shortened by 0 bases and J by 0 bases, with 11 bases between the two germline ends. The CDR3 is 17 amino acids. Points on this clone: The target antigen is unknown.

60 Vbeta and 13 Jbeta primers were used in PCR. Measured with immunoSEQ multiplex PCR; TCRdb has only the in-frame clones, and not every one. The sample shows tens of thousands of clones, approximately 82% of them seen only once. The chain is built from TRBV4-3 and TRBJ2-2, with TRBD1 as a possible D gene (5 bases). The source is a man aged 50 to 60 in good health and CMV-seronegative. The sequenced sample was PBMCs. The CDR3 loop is CASSQESRVANTGELFF. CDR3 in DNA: TGCGCCAGCAGCCAAGAGTCCAGGGTAGCGAACACCGGGGAGCTGTTTTTT.